What follows describes a single T cell receptor beta chain. Its specificity is not known. This entry belongs to a study of T-cell memory formation after mild COVID-19. About the research overall: TCR clusters mostly belonged to single donors. Study-wide findings and caveats: Day 15 to 85 contracting clones showed balanced CD4/CD8; later expanders leaned CD4+. For contracting clones, CD4+ ones sat mainly in CM and EM, CD8+ in EMRA.

TCRdb reprocessed the 5' RACE reads via MiXCR and lists one record per CDR3 protein. The sample records a few hundred thousand distinct CDR3 sequences, about 24% being singletons. The CDR3 runs 15 residues. V lost 0 bases to trimming and J lost 8 bases, with 15 bases between them. Looked up from germline, CDR1 is SGHRS and CDR2 is YFSETQ. The genes are TRBV5-1 and TRBJ2-1; D gene uncertain. The sequencing sample was made of PBMCs or a T cell subset sorted from them (not recorded which). This TCR was sampled from an adult woman who had mild COVID-19 (a few samples of this study predate the infection). Cell type and time point are not known. Here the CDR3 reads CASSLVAPPGDEQFF. CDR3 nucleotides: TGCGCCAGCAGCTTGGTGGCCCCTCCGGGCGATGAGCAGTTCTTC.